Each of the 24 T cell receptor beta chains below was sequenced from the same sample in a study of blood T cell repertoires in COVID-19. Assay: immunoSEQ multiplex PCR; the TCRdb copy retains only in-frame clones and omits some. This sample has roughly 53,000 clones; 77% occur once, and the top ten carry roughly 45%. The specimen was peripheral blood. These TCRs come from a man aged 65 to 79 with active or convalescent COVID-19.

This clone was picked up a small number of times. This chain uses TRBV11-3 with TRBJ1-1; the D gene is possibly TRBD1 (6 bases). This CDR3 is built from 12 residues. Between the trimmed V and J ends, which lost 5 bases and 5 bases, there was a span of 9 bases. Germline V gene data show CDR1 as SGHNT and CDR2 as YENEEA. CDR3 DNA sequence: TGTGCCAGCAGCCAACAGGGAACTGAAGCTTTCTTT. The encoded protein is CASSQQGTEAFF. The entire variable domain, with the rest obtained from reference TRBV11-3 and TRBJ1-1, is as follows: EAGVVQSPRYKIIEKKQPVAFWCNPISGHNTLYWYLQNLGQGPELLIRYENEEAVDDSQLPKDRFSAERLKGVDSTLKIQPAELGDSAVYLCASSQQGTEAFFGQGTRLTVV.

The V and J genes are TRBV9 and TRBJ2-3, with 12 positions matching TRBD2. CDR1 and CDR2 (germline): SGDLS, YYNGEE. This CDR3 contains 16 residues. Unmatched junction bases numbered 7, after V lost 3 bases and J lost 5 bases. The CDR3 loop is CASSGPPGLAGDTQYF. Written as DNA, the CDR3 is TGTGCCAGCAGCGGCCCCCCGGGACTAGCGGGAGATACGCAGTATTTT.

This clone was seen a few times. The J gene is TRBJ1-5, the V gene TRBV11-3; the D is unclear. From germline, CDR1 is SGHNT and CDR2 YENEEA. V lost 9 bases and J lost 0, with 18 bases in between. CDR3 size: 16 residues. CDR3 coding DNA: TGTGCCAGAAAAGCCCGAGGAAGTTATAGCAATCAGCCCCAGCATTTT. Translated, it gives CARKARGSYSNQPQHF.

A single count supports this clone. The chain recombines TRBV24-1 with TRBJ2-1, with 11 bases that match TRBD2. Germline V gene lookup returns CDR1 KGHDR and CDR2 SFDVKD. J gave up 4 bases and V 1 base, and 8 bases lay outside the gene matches. There are 18 residues in the CDR3. The CDR3 bases are TGTGCCACCAGTGATTTCTCCCCCACTAGCGGGAGTTACAATGAGCAGTTCTTC. It is translated as CATSDFSPTSGSYNEQFF.

This clone was recorded a few times. The chain carries TRBV5-6 and TRBJ1-5, with D possibly TRBD1 on 5 matching bases. The CDR3 loop spans 15 amino acids. Germline lookup yields CDR1 SGHDT and CDR2 YYEEEE. V was clipped by 2 bases and J by 4 bases, with 13 bases between them. The CDR3 sequence is CASSFRATLNQPQHF. The DNA of the CDR3 is TGTGCCAGCAGCTTCAGGGCCACCCTTAATCAGCCCCAGCATTTT.

V gene TRBV29-1 combines with J gene TRBJ2-1, with D perhaps TRBD1 (6 bases). The CDR3 loop spans 13 amino acids. Trimming cost V 4 bases and J 9 bases, with 16 bases left between them. Germline V gene lookup returns CDR1 SQVTM and CDR2 ANQGSEA. Here the CDR3 reads CSVAEGRGAEQFF. CDR3 sequence (DNA): TGCAGCGTTGCTGAGGGCAGGGGAGCTGAGCAGTTCTTC.

CDR3 coding DNA: TGTGCCAGCACCCCTTTGTCGAACACTGAAGCTTTCTTT. Protein: CASTPLSNTEAFF. The J gene is TRBJ1-1, the V gene TRBV11-1; D uncertain. V gave up 7 bases and J gave up 1 base, with 10 bases separating them. Germline CDR1 SGHAT, CDR2 FQDESV (reference sequence). This CDR3 has 13 amino acids.

The V and J genes are TRBV9 and TRBJ2-1, with 8 bases aligning to TRBD2. Germline assignment: CDR1 SGDLS and CDR2 YYNGEE. The CDR3 loop spans 15 amino acids. V gave up 3 bases and J gave up 6 bases; unmatched junction bases: 8. In DNA form, the CDR3 reads TGTGCCAGCAGCGCGGGAGGGGGTCCCCCCAATGAGCAGTTCTTC. As protein: CASSAGGGPPNEQFF.

J is TRBJ2-5 and V is TRBV6-2 or TRBV6-3, with D possibly being TRBD1 (6 bases). CDR3 length: 14 residues. Between the trimmed V and J ends, which lost 5 bases and 2 bases, there was a span of 12 bases. Germline CDR1 and CDR2: MNHEY and SVGEGT. The CDR3 DNA reads TGTGCCAGCAGTCAGATGACAGGACAAGAGACCCAGTACTTC. This translates into CASSQMTGQETQYF.

The rearrangement joins TRBV28 to TRBJ1-6, with D possibly matching TRBD1 (6 bases). Germline V gene lookup returns CDR1 MDHEN and CDR2 SYDVKM. The V gene lost 5 bases and the J gene lost 8 bases, with 10 bases spanning the gap. This CDR3 comprises 13 residues. The CDR3 DNA follows: TGTGCCAGCAGTCTCCACAGGGATTCACCCCTCCACTTT. Translation: CASSLHRDSPLHF.

This clone was found once. The genes are TRBV5-1 and TRBJ2-1, with 9 nucleotides matching TRBD1. The CDR3 has 14 amino acids. From germline, CDR1 is SGHRS and CDR2 YFSETQ. The J segment lost 2 bases and the V segment lost 6 bases, leaving 3 bases of the junction unmatched. CDR3 sequence reads: CASTRDRAYNEQFF. The CDR3 nucleotides are TGCGCCAGCACCCGGGACAGGGCCTACAATGAGCAGTTCTTC. The variable domain in full, completed from reference TRBV5-1 and TRBJ2-1, reads KAGVTQTPRYLIKTRGQQVTLSCSPISGHRSVSWYQQTPGQGLQFLFEYFSETQRNKGNFPGRFSGRQFSNSRSEMNVSTLELGDSALYLCASTRDRAYNEQFFGPGTRLTVL.

The genes are TRBV30 and TRBJ2-6; D is undetermined. Trimming removed 0 bases at V and 3 bases at J, with 6 bases between. There are 14 residues in the CDR3. Germline-derived CDR1 and CDR2 are GTSNPN and SVGIG (reference sequence). The CDR3 loop reads CAWSVTYGANVLTF. The CDR3 nucleotides are TGTGCCTGGAGTGTAACCTATGGGGCCAACGTCCTGACTTTC. Full variable domain (outside the CDR3, taken from reference TRBV30 and TRBJ2-6): SQTIHQWPATLVQPVGSPLSLECTVEGTSNPNLYWYRQAAGRGLQLLFYSVGIGQISSEVPQNLSASRPQDRQFILSSKKLLLSDSGFYLCAWSVTYGANVLTFGAGSRLTVL.

This chain links TRBV11-3 with TRBJ2-1; a possible D gene is TRBD2 (6 bases). Germline values: CDR1 SGHNT, CDR2 YENEEA. The V end was cut by 6 bases, the J end by 8 bases, with 17 bases between. The length of the CDR3 is 14 residues. The CDR3 nucleotides are TGTGCCAGCAGTCCCGGACTTAGCGGCCATGAGCAGTTCTTC. Protein sequence: CASSPGLSGHEQFF.

This chain links TRBV5-1 with TRBJ1-1; 8 bases align to TRBD1. Germline CDR1 is SGHRS and CDR2 is YFSETQ. V lost 2 bases and J lost 1; bases outside the gene matches: 7. The CDR3 is 16 residues long. CDR3 region: CASSFSQGATNTEAFF. The CDR3 nucleotides are TGCGCCAGCAGCTTTAGTCAGGGGGCAACGAACACTGAAGCTTTCTTT. Variable domain in full (rest from reference TRBV5-1 and TRBJ1-1): KAGVTQTPRYLIKTRGQQVTLSCSPISGHRSVSWYQQTPGQGLQFLFEYFSETQRNKGNFPGRFSGRQFSNSRSEMNVSTLELGDSALYLCASSFSQGATNTEAFFGQGTRLTVV.

The gene calls are TRBV4-2 and TRBJ1-1, with 8 bases lining up with TRBD1. This CDR3 has 15 amino acids. Germline CDR1 LGHNA, CDR2 YNFKEQ. Trimming at V came to 3 bases and at J to 7 bases, leaving 10 bases not matched to a gene. The CDR3 region is CASSQGDRTNIEAFF. The CDR3 nucleotides are TGTGCCAGCAGCCAGGGGGACAGGACCAATATTGAAGCTTTCTTT.

This sequence joins TRBV3-1 (or the pseudogene TRBV3-2) and TRBJ2-7; 8 bases match TRBD1. This CDR3 has 15 amino acids. Germline CDR1 and CDR2: LGHDT and YNNKEL (reference sequence). The junction had 9 bases not matched to a gene; V was cut back by 2 bases and J by 6 bases. CDR3 sequence: CASSQPGQVVLEQYF. The CDR3 nucleotides read TGTGCCAGCAGCCAACCGGGACAGGTTGTTCTCGAGCAGTACTTC.

The chain employs TRBV7-3 and TRBJ2-1, with D tentatively TRBD1 (6 bases). The V gene's germline CDR1 is SGHTA and CDR2 FQGTGA. This CDR3 contains 14 residues. V shed 3 bases and J shed 9 bases, with 15 bases lying between them. CDR3 DNA sequence: TGTGCCAGCAGCTTTGGGACACACAACGGTGAGCAGTTCTTC. Amino acid sequence: CASSFGTHNGEQFF.

The CDR3 nucleotides are TGTGCCAGCAGCTCCCCCGGGACTCAAAACATTCAGTACTTC. Its translation is CASSSPGTQNIQYF. The V gene is TRBV7-8, the J gene TRBJ2-4; D perhaps matches TRBD2 (6 bases). V was shortened by 4 bases and J by 5 bases, with 12 bases between the two germline ends. Per the germline V gene, CDR1 is SGHVS and CDR2 is FQNEAQ. This CDR3 is 14 amino acids long.

This chain uses TRBV15 with TRBJ1-3, with D perhaps matching TRBD1 (6 bases). The CDR3 contains 14 residues. The germline CDR1 and CDR2 sequences are LNHNV and YYDKDF (reference sequence). The V end lost 9 bases, the J end lost 0 bases, and 12 bases lay between the germline ends. As DNA, the CDR3 is TGTGCCACGGGAGGGGGAAGCTCTGGAAACACCATATATTTT. It codes for CATGGGSSGNTIYF. Supplemented by reference TRBV15 and TRBJ1-3, the full variable domain reads DAMVIQNPRYQVTQFGKPVTLSCSQTLNHNVMYWYQQKSSQAPKLLFHYYDKDFNNEADTPDNFQSRRPNTSFCFLDIRSPGLGDTAMYLCATGGGSSGNTIYFGEGSWLTVV.

This clone appeared a single time. The rearrangement uses TRBV11-3 and TRBJ1-1, with D perhaps matching TRBD1 (5 bases). The germline gives CDR1 SGHNT, CDR2 YENEEA. Trimming took off 7 bases at V and 4 bases at J, with 13 bases between the two ends. The CDR3 is 13 residues long. The chain's CDR3 is CASMGQGLTEAFF. CDR3 DNA sequence: TGTGCCAGCATGGGTCAGGGTCTCACTGAAGCTTTCTTT. The full variable domain, in which reference TRBV11-3 and TRBJ1-1 provide the parts outside the CDR3, is EAGVVQSPRYKIIEKKQPVAFWCNPISGHNTLYWYLQNLGQGPELLIRYENEEAVDDSQLPKDRFSAERLKGVDSTLKIQPAELGDSAVYLCASMGQGLTEAFFGQGTRLTVV.

The CDR3 region is CASRSFLGARETQYF. CDR3 DNA: TGTGCCAGCAGGAGCTTTTTGGGGGCCCGGGAGACCCAGTACTTC. The V and J genes are TRBV27 and TRBJ2-5; TRBD1 is a possible D gene (6 bases). The ends were cut back, 6 bases at V and 5 bases at J, with 19 bases in the middle. The CDR3 loop spans 15 amino acids. Looked up from germline, CDR1 is MNHEY and CDR2 is SMNVEV (reference sequence).

J is TRBJ2-6 and V is TRBV4-3; 7 bases map to TRBD1. This CDR3 region has 16 residues. J gave up 2 bases and V 4 bases, and 5 bases lay outside the gene matches. Per the germline V gene, CDR1 is LGHNA and CDR2 is YSLEER. DNA for the CDR3: TGCGCCAGCAGCCCCAGCAGGGGGACTGGGGCCAACGTCCTGACTTTC. Translating gives CASSPSRGTGANVLTF.

The V gene is TRBV11-3, the J gene TRBJ2-3; D possibly corresponds to TRBD1 (5 bases). Germline values: CDR1 SGHNT, CDR2 YENEEA. The ends were cut back, 5 bases at V and 8 bases at J, with 20 bases in the middle. The CDR3 totals 15 residues. Here the CDR3 DNA reads TGTGCCAGCAGCCAAGAAGGAGTAAAAGGGGTTACGCAGTATTTT. Amino acid sequence: CASSQEGVKGVTQYF. The full variable domain, in which reference TRBV11-3 and TRBJ2-3 provide the parts outside the CDR3, is EAGVVQSPRYKIIEKKQPVAFWCNPISGHNTLYWYLQNLGQGPELLIRYENEEAVDDSQLPKDRFSAERLKGVDSTLKIQPAELGDSAVYLCASSQEGVKGVTQYFGPGTRLTVL.

The gene calls are TRBV20-1 and TRBJ2-7; 11 bases fit TRBD1. The CDR3 has 13 residues. Trimming at V came to 3 bases and at J to 5 bases, leaving 3 bases not matched to a gene. Per the germline V gene, CDR1 is DFQATT and CDR2 is SNEGSKA (reference sequence). The CDR3 region has the DNA TGCAGTGCTAGTAGGACAGGGGGCCACGAGCAGTACTTC. Encoded protein: CSASRTGGHEQYF.